The entry that follows covers one TCR beta chain sequence. Its antigen remains unidentified. At the Johns Hopkins FTIC core, DNA taken from cultured CD4+ T cells was sequenced by way of the Oncomine TCR Beta short-read assay. TCRdb re-called the PCR reads through MiXCR, storing one row per CDR3 protein. The sample yields about 10,000 distinct CDR3 sequences, roughly 30% seen once. Described treatment: approximately nine-day PBMC culture with coronavirus spike peptide pools or control peptides (ViraFEST assay). A half-volume replacement of the medium with fresh IL-2 medium was performed on days 3 and 7. V was clipped by 3 bases and J by 5 bases, with 7 bases between them. The CDR3 contains 11 residues. Germline V gene data show CDR1 as GTSNPN and CDR2 as SVGIG (reference sequence). These data belong to a study of vaccination and CD4 T cells after COVID-19. Study details: Convalescent patients gave post-COVID blood a median approximately 100 days post-diagnosis, range 35 to 161. Overlapping SARS-CoV-2, HCoV-NL63, HCoV-OC43 and HCoV-229E spike peptides stimulated the cells.

J is TRBJ1-1 and V is TRBV30; no firm D call. The starting material was CD4+ T cells from blood, cultured in vitro, obtained after SARS-CoV-2 vaccination. The TCR was taken from a human donor who had recovered from COVID-19. Written as DNA, the CDR3 is TGTGCCTGGAGGGTGCGGACTGAAGCTTTCTTT. This translates into CAWRVRTEAFF.